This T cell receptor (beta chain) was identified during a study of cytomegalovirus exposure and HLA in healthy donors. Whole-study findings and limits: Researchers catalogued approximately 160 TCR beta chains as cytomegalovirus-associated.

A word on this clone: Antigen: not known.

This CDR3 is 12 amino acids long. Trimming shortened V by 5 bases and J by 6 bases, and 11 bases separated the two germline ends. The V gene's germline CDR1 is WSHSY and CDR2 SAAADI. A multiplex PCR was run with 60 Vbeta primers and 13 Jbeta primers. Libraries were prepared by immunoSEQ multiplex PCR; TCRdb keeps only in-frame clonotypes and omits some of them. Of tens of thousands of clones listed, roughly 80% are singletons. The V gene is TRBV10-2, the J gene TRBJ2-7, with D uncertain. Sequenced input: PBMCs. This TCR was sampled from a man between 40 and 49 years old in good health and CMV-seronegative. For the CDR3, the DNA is TGCGCCAGCAGTCCCTCCGCCGGCGAGCAGTACTTC. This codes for CASSPSAGEQYF.